This T cell receptor beta chain was captured by sequencing in a study of beta chain features in type 1 diabetes. General observations from the study: Within each of all four CD4+ subsets, Type 1 diabetes patients had TCRB CDR3s that were moderately but significantly shorter.

Germline loops: CDR1 LNHDA, CDR2 SQIVND (reference sequence). The CDR3 is 15 residues long. Trimming cost V 8 bases and J 3 bases, with 20 bases left between them. Every isolated RNA sample was fully reverse transcribed, so sequencing captured expressed TCRB transcripts. Data came from immunoSEQ multiplex PCR; TCRdb stores just in-frame clones and leaves some out. Of more than 150,000 clones listed, 8.5% to 10% were seen once; the top ten hold about 0.75%. For this clone: Its cognate antigen is unknown.

This TCR derives from a woman under 40 with type 1 diabetes. Sequences were obtained from central memory CD4+ T cells from blood. The gene calls are TRBV19 and TRBJ2-7; perhaps TRBD1 as D (5 bases). The CDR3 DNA is TGTGCCAGTCGATTCGGTTCGCAGGGATTCTACGAGCAGTACTTC. Its protein product is CASRFGSQGFYEQYF.